Only a few counts were recorded for the clone carrying this T cell receptor (beta chain). Its antigen is not known. The source of the sample is a study of CD8 T cells in ankylosing spondylitis. It was by quantitative 5'-RACE with molecular barcodes that TCR beta libraries were made. MiXCR was run by TCRdb on the 5' RACE reads, yielding one entry per CDR3 protein. The sample consists of 250,000 to 300,000 distinct CDR3 sequences, around 20% of them appearing once. Regarding the study as a whole: According to the report, clones linked to the disease were significantly enriched in matched synovial fluid samples taken from ankylosing spondylitis patients.

Source material: blood, either unsorted or a sorted T cell fraction (not recorded which). This TCR was recovered from a male donor with ankylosing spondylitis or in good health (not recorded which).

The CDR3 DNA is TGCGCCAGCAGCTTGGCCAAGAGGGGGCCCGATACGCAGTATTTT. Translation gives CASSLAKRGPDTQYF. V is TRBV5-1 and J is TRBJ2-3; 7 bases line up with TRBD1. Germline V gene sequence: CDR1 SGHRS, CDR2 YFSETQ. This CDR3 is 15 amino acids long. The junction had 7 bases not matched to a gene; V was cut back by 0 bases and J by 6 bases.